This is a list of T cell receptor beta chains from one sample in a study of T cells after yellow fever vaccination. TCRdb fed the 5' RACE reads into MiXCR, producing one record per CDR3 protein. The data hold hundreds of thousands of distinct CDR3 sequences, with 4.1% observed a single time. This specimen consisted of PBMCs, obtained 5 days after the yellow fever booster vaccination. The origin of the receptors is a young man who received the YFV17D yellow fever vaccine. CDR3s include the opening cysteine and the closing phenylalanine or tryptophan. D genes are given only for firm matches. Some rows mark clone size as missing; the rest say once, few, many or name a class of expanded clone.

TRBJ2-3,NA,TRBD2,TRBV6-5,TGTGCCAGCAGTTACTATAGCGGGGGGGGGACAGATACGCAGTATTTT,CASSYYSGGGTDTQYF
TRBJ2-1,few,NA,TRBV7-2,TGTGCCAGCAGCTTATTGGTGCAGAATGAGCAGTTCTTC,CASSLLVQNEQFF
TRBJ2-7,few,NA,TRBV5-1,TGCGCCAGCAGCTTGGGAGGAGGGGGCGCGGACGAGCAGTACTTC,CASSLGGGGADEQYF
TRBJ2-5,many,TRBD2,TRBV4-1,TGCGCCAGCAGCCAATCAACCGGGACTAGCGGTTTCCAAGAGACCCAGTACTTC,CASSQSTGTSGFQETQYF
TRBJ2-1,NA,TRBD1,TRBV6-2/TRBV6-3,TGTGCCAGCACCCAGGGGGCTTACTACAATGAGCAGTTCTTC,CASTQGAYYNEQFF
TRBJ2-7,few,TRBD2,TRBV7-9,TGTGCCAGCAGCCCCGTTGGGGCGGGGGGGACCTACGAGCAGTACTTC,CASSPVGAGGTYEQYF
TRBJ2-3,NA,TRBD2,TRBV7-2,TGTGCCAGCAGCTTAGAAATCGGGGGGGGAGATACGCAGTATTTT,CASSLEIGGGDTQYF
TRBJ2-3,NA,TRBD2,TRBV7-6,TGTGCCAGCAGCTTTAGCGGGGGGGCCGGAGATACGCAGTATTTT,CASSFSGGAGDTQYF
TRBJ1-5,few,NA,TRBV5-1,TGCGCCAGCAGCTTGGCTGGCAGGGAGAATCAGCCCCAGCATTTT,CASSLAGRENQPQHF
TRBJ2-7,few,TRBD1,TRBV4-3,TGCGCCAGCAGCCAAGATGCAGGGGGCTCCTACGAGCAGTACTTC,CASSQDAGGSYEQYF
TRBJ1-2,few,TRBD1,TRBV5-1,TGCGCCAGCAGCCCCAGGGACAGCTCCGGCTACACCTTC,CASSPRDSSGYTF
TRBJ1-2,few,TRBD1,TRBV29-1,TGCAGCGCCACCGGACAGGGGGCTTATGGCTACACCTTC,CSATGQGAYGYTF
TRBJ1-5,few,NA,TRBV20-1,TGCAGTGCTAGTCTAGGGGGAAGCAATCAGCCCCAGCATTTT,CSASLGGSNQPQHF
TRBJ2-3,many,NA,TRBV12-3/TRBV12-4,TGTGCCAGCAGTTCTAGCAGGGGTGAGGCAGATACGCAGTATTTT,CASSSSRGEADTQYF
TRBJ1-3,few,TRBD1,TRBV7-9,TGTGCCAGCAGCCCCGGACAGGGAATACTAGGAAACACCATATATTTT,CASSPGQGILGNTIYF
TRBJ1-4,few,NA,TRBV7-2,TGTGCCAGCAGCTTAGCGCTTCGACGGAATAATGAAAAACTGTTTTTT,CASSLALRRNNEKLFF
TRBJ2-7,few,TRBD2,TRBV9,TGTGCCAGCAGCGTAGGGTCCGGGCTAGCGGGGGAAGGGGAGCAGTACTTC,CASSVGSGLAGEGEQYF
TRBJ1-2,NA,NA,TRBV20-1,TGCAGTGCTGTGAGATCGGGAGGATTGTTCGATGGCTACACCTTC,CSAVRSGGLFDGYTF
TRBJ1-2,few,NA,TRBV9,TGTGCCAGCAGCGTAGTCAGAGACACAGGGCCAAACTATGGCTACACCTTC,CASSVVRDTGPNYGYTF
TRBJ2-3,few,NA,TRBV5-1,TGCGCCAGCAGCTTGCGACGGGATCAGGGCACAGATACGCAGTATTTT,CASSLRRDQGTDTQYF
TRBJ1-2,few,TRBD1,TRBV18,TGTGCCAGCTCACCACTCCGGACAGGGGAGGATGGCTACACCTTC,CASSPLRTGEDGYTF
TRBJ2-7,NA,NA,TRBV5-1,TGCGCCAGCAGCCTGGGACACCTGGACGAGCAGTACTTC,CASSLGHLDEQYF
TRBJ2-3,few,NA,TRBV5-1,TGCGCCAGCAGCTTGTCTCCGGAGGGGCCTTCAGATACGCAGTATTTT,CASSLSPEGPSDTQYF
TRBJ1-4,many,NA,TRBV5-1,TGCGCCAGCAGCCCTCCCGGGGCGTCAGGGGAAAAACTGTTTTTT,CASSPPGASGEKLFF
TRBJ1-5,few,TRBD1,TRBV12-3/TRBV12-4,TGTGCCAGCAGCCCAGACAGGGCAGTTAGCAATCAGCCCCAGCATTTT,CASSPDRAVSNQPQHF
TRBJ2-1,NA,TRBD1,TRBV20-1,TGCAGTGCTCGCCCGGCTACACCGGGACAGTACAATGAGCAGTTCTTC,CSARPATPGQYNEQFF
TRBJ1-2,few,NA,TRBV5-1,TGCGCCAGCAGCTTGGACCCCTATGGCTACACCTTC,CASSLDPYGYTF
TRBJ2-1,few,NA,TRBV7-6,TGTGCCAGCAGCTCCACCGCCGGGCATGAGCAGTTCTTC,CASSSTAGHEQFF
TRBJ1-6,NA,NA,TRBV5-1,TGCGCCAGCAGCCTCGCAGGATCCTTCTCCTATAATTCACCCCTCCACTTT,CASSLAGSFSYNSPLHF
TRBJ2-3,few,TRBD2,TRBV24-1,TGTGCCACCAGTGATTTTGCGGGGGGGAGGACAGATACGCAGTATTTT,CATSDFAGGRTDTQYF
TRBJ1-1,few,NA,TRBV7-2,TGTGCCAGCCCCAACGAGTGCACTGAAGCTTTCTTT,CASPNECTEAFF
TRBJ2-6,many,NA,TRBV20-1,TGCAGTGCTAGGGCAGGATCCTCTGGGGCCAACGTCCTGACTTTC,CSARAGSSGANVLTF
TRBJ1-2,few,NA,TRBV12-3/TRBV12-4,TGTGCCAGCAGTTCCCGGGGGGTCCCTCCCTATGGCTACACCTTC,CASSSRGVPPYGYTF
TRBJ2-5,NA,NA,TRBV6-5,TGTGCCAGCAGTTACACCCCCTCCCGACTAGGAGAGACCCAGTACTTC,CASSYTPSRLGETQYF
TRBJ1-6,few,TRBD1,TRBV4-1,TGCGCCAGCAGGTCGGGGACAGGGCCTTCACCCCTCCACTTT,CASRSGTGPSPLHF
TRBJ1-6,few,NA,TRBV27,TGTGCCAGCAGTTTATCCCTCGGGGCACCCCTCCACTTT,CASSLSLGAPLHF
TRBJ2-3,NA,NA,TRBV18,TGTGCCAGCTCACGGGACTTAGATACGCAGTATTTT,CASSRDLDTQYF
TRBJ1-6,few,NA,TRBV13,TGTGCCAGCAGCTTAGGAACTTTAGGGGTCCACTTT,CASSLGTLGVHF
TRBJ1-2,few,NA,TRBV10-3,TGTGCCATCAGTGAGGAGAGGCTAGCTAACTATGGCTACACCTTC,CAISEERLANYGYTF
TRBJ2-3,few,TRBD2,TRBV5-1,TGCGCCAGCAGCTTGGTCCCTAGCGGGGACCGCACAGATACGCAGTATTTT,CASSLVPSGDRTDTQYF
TRBJ2-4,few,NA,TRBV18,TGTGCCAGCTCCCCGTCTATGGGCAAAAACATTCAGTACTTC,CASSPSMGKNIQYF
TRBJ1-5,many,TRBD1,TRBV2,TGTGCCAGCAGCCAGGGGGATCAGCCCCAGCATTTT,CASSQGDQPQHF
TRBJ1-1,NA,NA,TRBV6-2/TRBV6-3,TGTGCCAGCAGTTACGGCGGCACGAACACTGAAGCTTTCTTT,CASSYGGTNTEAFF
TRBJ2-2,NA,NA,TRBV15,TGTGCCACCAGCAGAGCACAGAACACCGGGGAGCTGTTTTTT,CATSRAQNTGELFF
TRBJ1-6,few,NA,TRBV6-2/TRBV6-3,TGTGCCAGCAGCAGGGAGGATAATTCACCCCTCCACTTT,CASSREDNSPLHF
TRBJ1-3,NA,NA,TRBV5-1,TGCGCCAGCAGCTTGGAATACGGCGGGGCTTACTCTGGAAACACCATATATTTT,CASSLEYGGAYSGNTIYF
TRBJ1-1,many,NA,TRBV5-5,TGTGCCAGCAGTAAGGGAAACACTGAAGCTTTCTTT,CASSKGNTEAFF
TRBJ2-1,NA,TRBD1,TRBV5-1,TGCGCCAGCAGCCCGGGACCGACAGGGGGACCCGATGAGCAGTTCTTC,CASSPGPTGGPDEQFF
TRBJ2-1,few,TRBD1,TRBV20-1,TGCAGTGCTAGAATCCCCGGGACAGGGGGCTCCTACAATGAGCAGTTCTTC,CSARIPGTGGSYNEQFF
TRBJ2-7,many,NA,TRBV12-3/TRBV12-4,TGTGCCAGCAGCCCTGGCGGGGCATCCTACGAGCAGTACTTC,CASSPGGASYEQYF